One sample yielded the 13 T cell receptor beta chains listed below, sequenced in a study of technical replicates of blood from a handful of donors. The table came from immunoSEQ multiplex PCR; TCRdb's copy has only in-frame clones and leaves some out. The sample holds roughly 70,000 clones, around 96% seen once. The source material was T cells isolated from PBMCs. The receptors come from a human donor in good health.

The chain combines TRBV29-1 with TRBJ1-2; 11 nucleotides align to TRBD1. Germline values: CDR1 SQVTM, CDR2 ANQGSEA. The CDR3 is 14 amino acids. V was clipped by 4 bases and J by 6 bases; unmatched bases: 7. CDR3 sequence: CSVVSGDRGDGYTF. The DNA for the CDR3 is TGCAGCGTTGTCAGCGGGGACAGGGGGGATGGCTACACCTTC. Full variable domain (missing parts from reference TRBV29-1 and TRBJ1-2): SAVISQKPSRDICQRGTSLTIQCQVDSQVTMMFWYRQQPGQSLTLIATANQGSEATYESGFVIDKFPISRPNLTFSTLTVSNMSPEDSSIYLCSVVSGDRGDGYTFGSGTRLTVV.

This clone has only one observation. The V gene is TRBV19, the J gene TRBJ2-2, with a weak D call TRBD1 (6 bases). In germline, CDR1 is LNHDA, CDR2 SQIVND (reference sequence). V was trimmed by 8 bases and J by 2 bases, leaving 15 bases between them. There are 15 residues in the CDR3. The CDR3 spells CASWGRRGNTGELFF. In nucleotides, the CDR3 is TGTGCCAGTTGGGGGCGCCGGGGTAACACCGGGGAGCTGTTTTTT. Full variable domain (outside the CDR3, taken from reference TRBV19 and TRBJ2-2): DGGITQSPKYLFRKEGQNVTLSCEQNLNHDAMYWYRQDPGQGLRLIYYSQIVNDFQKGDIAEGYSVSREKKESFPLTVTSAQKNPTAFYLCASWGRRGNTGELFFGEGSRLTVL.

This chain uses TRBV7-2 with TRBJ2-1; 8 bases align to TRBD2. From germline, CDR1 is SGHTA and CDR2 FQGNSA. The trim removed 3 bases at V and 4 bases at J, leaving 11 bases unmatched. The CDR3 spans 17 residues. CDR3 nucleotides: TGTGCCAGCAGCTTCCTACCACCGGGACTAGTATACAATGAGCAGTTCTTC. Translating it yields CASSFLPPGLVYNEQFF.

The chain carries TRBV28 and TRBJ2-7; the match to TRBD2 covers 8 bases. With V trimmed by 5 bases and J by 3 bases, 6 bases remained unmatched. Germline V CDR1 and CDR2: MDHEN, SYDVKM. The CDR3 loop spans 14 amino acids. CDR3 protein: CASSILSGNYEQYF. CDR3 coding DNA: TGTGCCAGCAGTATTCTTAGCGGGAACTACGAGCAGTACTTC.

V and J are TRBV6-5 and TRBJ1-2, with D maybe TRBD1 (5 bases). The V gene lost 5 bases and the J gene lost 8 bases, with 12 bases spanning the gap. The CDR3 has 12 amino acids. From germline, CDR1 is MNHEY and CDR2 SVGAGI. CDR3 loop: CASSDPGWGYTF. In nucleotides, the CDR3 is TGTGCCAGCAGTGACCCAGGGTGGGGCTACACCTTC.

The V and J genes are TRBV7-6 and TRBJ2-7; D is perhaps TRBD1 (5 bases). Trimming shortened V by 1 base and J by 4 bases, and 26 bases separated the two germline ends. The CDR3 is made up of 19 amino acids. Per germline, CDR1 SGHVS and CDR2 FNYEAQ. CDR3 amino acids: CASSLGAIIQEIPPYEQYF. Written as DNA, the CDR3 is TGTGCCAGCAGCTTAGGGGCCATCATACAGGAGATCCCCCCATACGAGCAGTACTTC.

The V gene is TRBV28, the J gene TRBJ2-7; 8 bases are a match to TRBD2. This CDR3 comprises 14 residues. Looked up from germline, CDR1 is MDHEN and CDR2 is SYDVKM. The junction had 6 bases not matched to a gene; V was cut back by 7 bases and J by 1 base. CDR3 nucleotides: TGTGCCAGCACCGAAAGCGGGAGATCCTACGAGCAGTACTTC. Amino acid sequence: CASTESGRSYEQYF.

The count of this clone is one. CDR3 protein: CASSQDRDYGYTF. CDR3 bases: TGTGCCAGCTCTCAGGACAGGGACTATGGCTACACCTTC. This rearrangement joins TRBV18 to TRBJ1-2; TRBD1 matches 8 bases. V lost 6 bases to trimming and J lost 3 bases; unmatched junction nucleotides: 3. The CDR3 has 13 residues. Germline V gives CDR1 KGHSH, CDR2 LQKENI. Drawing the rest from reference TRBV18 and TRBJ1-2, the complete variable domain is NAGVMQNPRHLVRRRGQEARLRCSPMKGHSHVYWYRQLPEEGLKFMVYLQKENIIDESGMPKERFSAEFPKEGPSILRIQQVVRGDSAAYFCASSQDRDYGYTFGSGTRLTVV.

This sequence joins TRBV7-6 and TRBJ2-3; D is possibly TRBD1 (7 bases). The V gene's germline CDR1 is SGHVS and CDR2 FNYEAQ. This CDR3 has 16 amino acids. Trimming stripped 4 bases from V and 0 bases from J, with 14 bases between. For the CDR3, the DNA is TGTGCCAGCAGCTCAGGGGGGCGTTCTAGCACAGATACGCAGTATTTT. This codes for CASSSGGRSSTDTQYF.

The V gene is TRBV11-2, the J gene TRBJ2-1, with TRBD2 as a possible D gene (5 bases). Germline V lookup: CDR1 SGHAT, CDR2 FQNNGV. The CDR3 runs 15 residues. V lost 0 bases to trimming and J lost 3 bases, with 9 bases between them. This CDR3 reads CASSLELGLYNEQFF. CDR3 DNA sequence: TGTGCCAGCAGCTTAGAACTCGGACTCTACAATGAGCAGTTCTTC.

The CDR3 DNA sequence: TGTGCCATCGGACAGGCCAACACTGAAGCTTTCTTT. Protein sequence: CAIGQANTEAFF. J is TRBJ1-1 and V is TRBV28; 7 nucleotides match TRBD1. Germline values: CDR1 MDHEN, CDR2 SYDVKM. The CDR3 spans 12 residues. V gave up 10 bases and J gave up 2 bases; unmatched junction bases: 4.

The chain couples TRBV11-3 to TRBJ1-1; maybe TRBD1 (6 bases). This CDR3 region has 15 residues. The germline CDR1 and CDR2 sequences are SGHNT and YENEEA. The V end lost 5 bases, the J end lost 0 bases, and 13 bases lay between the germline ends. CDR3 protein: CASSPRQAMNTEAFF. The CDR3 DNA sequence: TGTGCCAGCAGCCCTAGACAGGCCATGAACACTGAAGCTTTCTTT.

The rearrangement links TRBV11-1 to TRBJ2-6; D is uncertain. This CDR3 is built from 17 residues. V was shortened by 5 bases and J by 2 bases, with 16 bases between the two germline ends. Germline V gene data show CDR1 as SGHAT and CDR2 as FQDESV (reference sequence). CDR3 nucleotide sequence: TGTGCCAGCAGCCCCTTGCCCGGGTTTACTGGGGCCAACGTCCTGACTTTC. This codes for CASSPLPGFTGANVLTF. Supplemented by reference TRBV11-1 and TRBJ2-6, the full variable domain reads EAEVAQSPRYKITEKSQAVAFWCDPISGHATLYWYRQILGQGPELLVQFQDESVVDDSQLPKDRFSAERLKGVDSTLKIQPAELGDSAMYLCASSPLPGFTGANVLTFGAGSRLTVL.